Listed below are T cell receptor beta chains from one sample, sequenced in a study of blood T cells in healthy people across ages. TCRdb independently ran MiXCR on the 5' RACE reads; one entry per CDR3 protein. This repertoire shows 710,000 or so distinct CDR3 sequences, about a fifth found once; its top ten account for about 22%. Sequences were obtained from blood. These receptors were taken from a man between 65 and 85 years old in good health. CDR3s leave out the opening cysteine and the closing phenylalanine or tryptophan.

>TRBV5-1|TRBJ2-1
ASSSPGLLF
>TRBV7-9|TRBJ2-7
ASSFLGGSGGVYEQY
>TRBV7-2|TRBJ1-2
ASSLVLDFYGYT
>TRBV6-2/TRBV6-3|TRBJ1-2
ASSYLQAGYT
>TRBV6-2/TRBV6-3|TRBJ1-1
ASSYTGLNTEAF
>TRBV7-9|TRBJ2-7
ASSLWHTEQY
>TRBV12-3/TRBV12-4|TRBJ1-1
ASSPGIQGTEAF
>TRBV7-9|TRBJ1-2
AGSQLQAYGYT
>TRBV7-2|TRBJ2-3
ASSLGGLAGVWGTDTQY
>TRBV7-9|TRBJ2-7
ASSTTGTEPSYEQY
>TRBV4-2|TRBJ2-3
ASSQVPGGLTDTQY
>TRBV29-1|TRBJ1-2
TVPGLDGYT
>TRBV6-5|TRBJ1-5
ASSPTGHSNQPQH
>TRBV14|TRBJ2-5
ASSSLGLETQY
>TRBV28|TRBJ2-2
ASRLPTGGNTGELF
>TRBV7-9|TRBJ2-1
ASSPSGSSYNEQF
>TRBV7-2|TRBJ1-5
ASSLAGLSNQPQH
>TRBV15|TRBJ1-2
ATSRDPSGNGYA
>TRBV5-1|TRBJ2-1
ASSLTTLGVNEQF
>TRBV3-1|TRBJ1-6
ASSPEVENSPLH
>TRBV12-3/TRBV12-4|TRBJ1-4
ASSPPPNEKLF
>TRBV7-2|TRBJ2-1
ASSFLGLADLRSSYNEQF
>TRBV27|TRBJ1-2
ASKLVGHNYGYT
>TRBV7-7|TRBJ2-1
ASSLDPGGFNEQF
>TRBV7-9|TRBJ1-2
ASSPQWDYGYT
>TRBV20-1|TRBJ2-7
SARDHQGGPYEQY
>TRBV11-2|TRBJ2-4
ASSLDLSGRIN
>TRBV29-1|TRBJ1-5
SVVVGNNQPQH
>TRBV4-3|TRBJ1-2
ASSQDDAGANYGYT
>TRBV12-3/TRBV12-4|TRBJ1-2
ASRGAPFYGYT
>TRBV6-6|TRBJ1-1
ATYRVSGTEAF
>TRBV27|TRBJ1-3
ASSLAQGGNTIY
>TRBV20-1|-
SARSDRGETQY
>TRBV5-1|TRBJ2-3
ASSLEGSWQVADTQY
>TRBV20-1|TRBJ2-3
SARKPQGDTQY
>TRBV12-3/TRBV12-4|TRBJ1-2
ASSFYGNYGYT
>TRBV12-3/TRBV12-4|TRBJ1-2
ASSWAGAYGYT
>TRBV20-1|TRBJ2-2
SAMRPDTGELF
>TRBV5-1|TRBJ2-3
ASTMVPGQGWSDTQY
>TRBV15|TRBJ1-4
ATSRGGVSYGEKLF